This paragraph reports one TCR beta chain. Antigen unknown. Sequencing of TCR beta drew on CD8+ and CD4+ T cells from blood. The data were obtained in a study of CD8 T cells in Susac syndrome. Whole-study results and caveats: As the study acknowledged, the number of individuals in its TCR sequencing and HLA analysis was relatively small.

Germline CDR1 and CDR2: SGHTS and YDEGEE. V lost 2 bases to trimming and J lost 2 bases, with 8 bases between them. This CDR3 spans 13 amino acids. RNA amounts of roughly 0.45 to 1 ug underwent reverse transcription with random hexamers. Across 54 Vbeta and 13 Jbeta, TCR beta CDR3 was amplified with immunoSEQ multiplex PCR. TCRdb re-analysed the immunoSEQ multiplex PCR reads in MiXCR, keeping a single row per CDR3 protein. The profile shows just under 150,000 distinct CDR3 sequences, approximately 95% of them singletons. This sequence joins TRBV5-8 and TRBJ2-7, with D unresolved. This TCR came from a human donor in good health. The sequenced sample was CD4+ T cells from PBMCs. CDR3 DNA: TGTGCCAGCAGCTTTAACCCAGCCTACGAGCAGTACTTC. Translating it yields CASSFNPAYEQYF.